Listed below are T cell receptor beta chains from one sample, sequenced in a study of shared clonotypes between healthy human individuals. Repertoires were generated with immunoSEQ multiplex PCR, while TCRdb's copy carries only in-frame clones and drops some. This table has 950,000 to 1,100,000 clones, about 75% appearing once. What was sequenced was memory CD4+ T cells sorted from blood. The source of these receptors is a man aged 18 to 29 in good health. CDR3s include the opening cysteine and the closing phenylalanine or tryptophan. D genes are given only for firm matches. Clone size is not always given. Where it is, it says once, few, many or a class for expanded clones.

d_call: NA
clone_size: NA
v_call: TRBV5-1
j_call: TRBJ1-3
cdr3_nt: TGCGCCAGCAGCTTGGAGGGGGTAGTCTCTGGAAACACCATATATTTT
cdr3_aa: CASSLEGVVSGNTIYF

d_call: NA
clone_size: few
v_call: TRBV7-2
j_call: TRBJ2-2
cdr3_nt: TGTGCCAGCAGCTTAGGTGCGGGCGGCGAGCTGTTTTTT
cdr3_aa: CASSLGAGGELFF

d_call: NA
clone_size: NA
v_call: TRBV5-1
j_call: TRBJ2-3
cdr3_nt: TGCGCCAGCACCAGAACCGCTATTAGCACAGATACGCAGTATTTT
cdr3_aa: CASTRTAISTDTQYF

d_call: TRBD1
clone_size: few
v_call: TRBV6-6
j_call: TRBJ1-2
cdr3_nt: TGTGCCAGCAGAAGGGACAGGGGTCCAGATGGCTACACCTTC
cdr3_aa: CASRRDRGPDGYTF

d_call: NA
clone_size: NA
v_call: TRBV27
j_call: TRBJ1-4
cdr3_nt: TGTGCCAGCCGAAGGGTGGGGCAGAATGAAAAACTGTTTTTT
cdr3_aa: CASRRVGQNEKLFF

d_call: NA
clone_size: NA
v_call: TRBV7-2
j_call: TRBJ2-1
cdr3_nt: TGTGCCAGCAGCTCATTACTGAGGGGACGGAACAATGAGCAGTTCTTC
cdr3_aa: CASSSLLRGRNNEQFF

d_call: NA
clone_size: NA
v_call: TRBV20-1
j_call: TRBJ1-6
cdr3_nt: TGCAGTGCTTTGAAGGGGTCACCCCTCCACTTT
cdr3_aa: CSALKGSPLHF

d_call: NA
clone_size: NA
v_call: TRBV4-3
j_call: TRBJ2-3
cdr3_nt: TGCGCCAGCAGCCAAGGGGATTGGGGGCTGGGGACAGATACGCAGTATTTT
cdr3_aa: CASSQGDWGLGTDTQYF

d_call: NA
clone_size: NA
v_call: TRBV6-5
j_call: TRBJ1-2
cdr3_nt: TGTGCCAGCAGTTCCAGGACTTATGGCTACACCTTC
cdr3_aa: CASSSRTYGYTF

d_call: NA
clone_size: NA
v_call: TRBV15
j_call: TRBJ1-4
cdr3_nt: TGTGCCACCAGCAGACAAAGAGCTGCAACTAATGAAAAACTGTTTTTT
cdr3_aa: CATSRQRAATNEKLFF

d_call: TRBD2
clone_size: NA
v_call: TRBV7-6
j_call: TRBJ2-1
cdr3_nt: TGTGCCAGCAGCTTAGCACAAGCGAGCGGGAGAAATGAGCAGTTCTTC
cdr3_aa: CASSLAQASGRNEQFF

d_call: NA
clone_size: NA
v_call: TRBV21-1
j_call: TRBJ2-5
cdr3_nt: TGTGCCAGCAGCAAAGGGTCAGGGGCGTTGGAGACCCAGTACTTC
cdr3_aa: CASSKGSGALETQYF

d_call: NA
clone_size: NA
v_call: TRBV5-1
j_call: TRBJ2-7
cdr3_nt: TGCGCCAGCAGCTTAGGGCGCCTAGCCAGAAAAGACTACGAGCAGTACTTC
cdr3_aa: CASSLGRLARKDYEQYF

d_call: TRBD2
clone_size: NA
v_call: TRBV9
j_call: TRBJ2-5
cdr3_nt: TGTGCCAGCAGCATAGGGACTAGCGTCATGGGGACCCAGTACTTC
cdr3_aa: CASSIGTSVMGTQYF

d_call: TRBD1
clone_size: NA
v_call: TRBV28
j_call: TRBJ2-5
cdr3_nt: TGTGCCAGCAGCTCACCCGGGACAGGGGGCCAGGAGACCCAGTACTTC
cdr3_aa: CASSSPGTGGQETQYF

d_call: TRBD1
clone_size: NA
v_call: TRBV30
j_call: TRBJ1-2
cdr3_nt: TGTGCCTCGGGACAGGGAAACTATGGCTACACCTTC
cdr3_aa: CASGQGNYGYTF

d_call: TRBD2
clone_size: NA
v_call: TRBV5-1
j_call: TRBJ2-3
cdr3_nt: TGCGCCAGCAGCCGCTTTATAGCGGGTCTTACCACAGATACGCAGTATTTT
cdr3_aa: CASSRFIAGLTTDTQYF

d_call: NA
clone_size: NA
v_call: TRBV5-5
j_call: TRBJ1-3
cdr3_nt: TGTGCCAGCAGCTTGGGTGGAAACACCATATATTTT
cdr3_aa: CASSLGGNTIYF

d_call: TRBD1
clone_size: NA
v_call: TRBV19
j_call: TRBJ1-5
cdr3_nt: TGTGCCAGTATGCCTCTCCGTGGGCAGGGGGCCTATCAGCCCCAGCATTTT
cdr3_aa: CASMPLRGQGAYQPQHF

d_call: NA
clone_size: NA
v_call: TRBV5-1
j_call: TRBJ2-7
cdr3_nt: TGCGCCAGCAGGGGGAGTGGATTATCCTACGAGCAGTACTTC
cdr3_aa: CASRGSGLSYEQYF

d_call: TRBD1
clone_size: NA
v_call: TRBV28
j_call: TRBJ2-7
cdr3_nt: TGTGCCAGCAGGGGTGGACAGGGTGGGGAGCAGTACTTC
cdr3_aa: CASRGGQGGEQYF

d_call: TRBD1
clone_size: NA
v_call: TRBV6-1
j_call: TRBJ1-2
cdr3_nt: TGTGCCAGCAGTCGAACAGGACAGGACGTCCGCTACACCTTC
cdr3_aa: CASSRTGQDVRYTF

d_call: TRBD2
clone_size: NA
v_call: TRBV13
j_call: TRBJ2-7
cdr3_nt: TGTGCCAGCAGCCCGGACAGGCTGACTAGCGGGAGCTCCTACGAGCAGTACTTC
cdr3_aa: CASSPDRLTSGSSYEQYF

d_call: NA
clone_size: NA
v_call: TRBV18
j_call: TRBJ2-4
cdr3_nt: TGTGCCAGCTCACCCACGTCCCTAGCCAAAAACATTCAGTACTTC
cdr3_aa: CASSPTSLAKNIQYF

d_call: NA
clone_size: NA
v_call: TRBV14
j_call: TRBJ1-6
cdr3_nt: TGTGCCAGCAGCCAAGAAGTACGGGCTTCACCCCTCCACTTT
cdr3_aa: CASSQEVRASPLHF

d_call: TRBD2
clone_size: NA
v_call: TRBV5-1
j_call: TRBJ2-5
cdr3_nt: TGCGCCAGCAGCCTTAGCGGGACGCAAGAGACCCAGTACTTC
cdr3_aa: CASSLSGTQETQYF

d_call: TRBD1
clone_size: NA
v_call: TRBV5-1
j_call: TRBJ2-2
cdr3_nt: TGCGCCAGCAGCTGGGGACAGGCGGCCGGGGAGCTGTTTTTT
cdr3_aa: CASSWGQAAGELFF

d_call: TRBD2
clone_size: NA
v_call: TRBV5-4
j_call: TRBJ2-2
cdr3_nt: TGTGCCAGCAGCCCGGGACTAGCGGGGTCCGGGGAGCTGTTTTTT
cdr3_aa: CASSPGLAGSGELFF

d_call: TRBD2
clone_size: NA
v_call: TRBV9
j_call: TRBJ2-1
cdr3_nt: TGTGCCAGCAGCGTAGAAGCGGGAGAGGAGCAGTTCTTC
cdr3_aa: CASSVEAGEEQFF

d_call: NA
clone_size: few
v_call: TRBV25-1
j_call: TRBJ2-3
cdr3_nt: TGTGCCAGCAGTTGGTCAGATACGCAGTATTTT
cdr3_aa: CASSWSDTQYF

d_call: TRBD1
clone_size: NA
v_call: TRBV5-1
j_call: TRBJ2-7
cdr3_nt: TGCGCCAGCAGCTTCCGGCAGGGGGCGGGAGAGCAGTACTTC
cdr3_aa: CASSFRQGAGEQYF

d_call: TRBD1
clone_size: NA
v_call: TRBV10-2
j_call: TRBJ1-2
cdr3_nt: TGCGCCAGCAGTGATCAGACAGGGGGCGACTATGGCTACACCTTC
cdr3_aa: CASSDQTGGDYGYTF

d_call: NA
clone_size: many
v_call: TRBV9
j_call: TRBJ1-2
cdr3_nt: TGTGCCAGCAGCGTAGCGACCGACAGCTATGGCTACACCTTC
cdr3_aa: CASSVATDSYGYTF

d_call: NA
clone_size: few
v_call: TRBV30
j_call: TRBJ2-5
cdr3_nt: TGTGCCTGGAGCTCAGAGACCCAGTACTTC
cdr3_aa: CAWSSETQYF

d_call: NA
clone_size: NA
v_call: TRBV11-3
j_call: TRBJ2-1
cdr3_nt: TGTGCCAGCAGCCCGACGGGCGACTCCTACAATGAGCAGTTCTTC
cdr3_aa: CASSPTGDSYNEQFF

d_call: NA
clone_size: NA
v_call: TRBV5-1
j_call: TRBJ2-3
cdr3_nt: TGCGCCAGCAGCAGGGGGGGCCCCCCAGATACGCAGTATTTT
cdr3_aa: CASSRGGPPDTQYF

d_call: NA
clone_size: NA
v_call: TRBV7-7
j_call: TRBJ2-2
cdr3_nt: TGTGCTAGCAGCTTTTCGGGGCAGCCTAACACCGGGGAGCTGTTTTTT
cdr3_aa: CASSFSGQPNTGELFF

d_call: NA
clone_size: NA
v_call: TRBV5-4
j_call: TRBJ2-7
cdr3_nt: TGTGCCAGCAGCTTGGACAGGCCGGGTAGATACGAGCAGTACTTC
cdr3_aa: CASSLDRPGRYEQYF

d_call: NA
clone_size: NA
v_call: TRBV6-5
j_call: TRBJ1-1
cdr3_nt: TGTGCCAGCAGTTACAGTATCCGGGTAACTGAAGCTTTCTTT
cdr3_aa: CASSYSIRVTEAFF

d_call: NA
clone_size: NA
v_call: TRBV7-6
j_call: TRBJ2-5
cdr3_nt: TGTGCCAGCAGCTTAGGAACAGGGCCCCAAGAGACCCAGTACTTC
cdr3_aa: CASSLGTGPQETQYF

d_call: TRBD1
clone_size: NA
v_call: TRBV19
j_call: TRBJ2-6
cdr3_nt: TGTGCCAGTAGTATCAGGGGGCTGTCTGGGGCCAACGTCCTGACTTTC
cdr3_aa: CASSIRGLSGANVLTF

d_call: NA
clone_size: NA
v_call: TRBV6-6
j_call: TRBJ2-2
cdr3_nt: TGTGCCAGCAGTTACTCGACAAACACCGGGGAGCTGTTTTTT
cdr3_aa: CASSYSTNTGELFF

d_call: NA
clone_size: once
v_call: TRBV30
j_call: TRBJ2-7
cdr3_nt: TGTGCCTGGAGTGTAACCACGTACGAGCAGTACTTC
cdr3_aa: CAWSVTTYEQYF

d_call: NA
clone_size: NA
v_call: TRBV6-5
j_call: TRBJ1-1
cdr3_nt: TGTGCCAGCAGTTATGAGAGAGGAACTGAAGCTTTCTTT
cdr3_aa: CASSYERGTEAFF

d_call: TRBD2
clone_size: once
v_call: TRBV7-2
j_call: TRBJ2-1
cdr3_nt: TGTGCCAGCAGCTTAAGCGGGAGTTACCACAATGAGCAGTTCTTC
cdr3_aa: CASSLSGSYHNEQFF

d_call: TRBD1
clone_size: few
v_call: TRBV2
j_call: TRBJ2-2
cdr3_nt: TGTGCCAGCAGCTACAGGGGGCCCCACACCGGGGAGCTGTTTTTT
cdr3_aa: CASSYRGPHTGELFF

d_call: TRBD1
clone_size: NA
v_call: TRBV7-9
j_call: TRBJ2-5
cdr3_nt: TGTGCCAGCAGCTTAACAAGACAGGGCGACGAGACCCAGTACTTC
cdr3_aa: CASSLTRQGDETQYF

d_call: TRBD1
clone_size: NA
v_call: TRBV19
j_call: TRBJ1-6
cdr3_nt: TGTGCCAGTAGTATTCGACAGGGGTGGGATCAATTTAATTCACCCCTCCACTTT
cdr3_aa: CASSIRQGWDQFNSPLHF

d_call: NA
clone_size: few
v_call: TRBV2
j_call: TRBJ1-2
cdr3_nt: TGTGCCAGCAGTGAACGGCTCCTGGGAGGCTACACCTTC
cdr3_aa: CASSERLLGGYTF

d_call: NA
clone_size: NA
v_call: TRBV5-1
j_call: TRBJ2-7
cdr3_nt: TGCGCCAGCAGCACTGGACATGAAGACTTATTTGGGGAGCAGTACTTC
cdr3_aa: CASSTGHEDLFGEQYF

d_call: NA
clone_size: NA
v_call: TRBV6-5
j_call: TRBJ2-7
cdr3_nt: TGTGCCAGCAGTTACTCGCCTGTCCTCTACGAGCAGTACTTC
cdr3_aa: CASSYSPVLYEQYF

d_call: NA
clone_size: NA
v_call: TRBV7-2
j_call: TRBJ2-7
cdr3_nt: TGTGCCAGCACCTATGGCACCTACGAGCAGTACTTC
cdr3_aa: CASTYGTYEQYF

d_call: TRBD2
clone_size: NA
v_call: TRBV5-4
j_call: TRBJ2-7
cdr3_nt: TGTGCCAGCAGCTACGGGACTAGCGGGAGCTACGAGCAGTACTTC
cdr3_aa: CASSYGTSGSYEQYF

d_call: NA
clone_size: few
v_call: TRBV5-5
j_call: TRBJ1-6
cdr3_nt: TGTGCCAGCAGCTTCGAGGAATTCCCACCCCTCCACTTT
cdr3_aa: CASSFEEFPPLHF

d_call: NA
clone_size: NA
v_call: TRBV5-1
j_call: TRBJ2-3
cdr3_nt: TGCGCCAGCAGCTTGACCGCAGGGATAATGGGAGATACGCAGTATTTT
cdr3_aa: CASSLTAGIMGDTQYF

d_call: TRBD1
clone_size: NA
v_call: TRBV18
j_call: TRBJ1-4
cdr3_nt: TGTGCCAGCTCACCCCAGGGGGGTGACGAAAAACTGTTTTTT
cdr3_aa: CASSPQGGDEKLFF

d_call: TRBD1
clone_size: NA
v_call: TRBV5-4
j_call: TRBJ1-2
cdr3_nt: TGTGCCAGCACCGTTGGGACAGCCTATGGCTACACCTTC
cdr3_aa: CASTVGTAYGYTF

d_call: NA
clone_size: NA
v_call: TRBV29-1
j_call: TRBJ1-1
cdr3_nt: TGCAGCGTTTTCCTGGACACTGAAGCTTTCTTT
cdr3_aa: CSVFLDTEAFF